This TCR beta chain was recorded in a study of blood T cell repertoires in COVID-19. Study at large: Samples came from the United States, Italy and Spain, spanning acute and convalescent COVID-19. The cDNA or gDNA used as material had been derived from T cells, B-cell-depleted T cells, or PBMCs.

In the authors' methods: Amplified reference gene primers provided the basis for estimating nucleated cell counts. Libraries were prepared by immunoSEQ multiplex PCR; TCRdb keeps only in-frame clonotypes and omits some of them. V, J and clone size reflect that table, while D and trimming were determined from the DNA. The sample records 84,000 or so clones, about four fifths being singletons. Germline V CDR1 and CDR2: SGHNT, YYREEE (reference sequence). The CDR3 has 13 residues. J gave up 9 bases and V 2 bases, and 3 bases lay outside the gene matches. The chain has TRBV5-4 and TRBJ2-1; TRBD2 matches 9 bases. Sequencing used peripheral blood. The receptor comes from a man aged 65 to 85 with COVID-19, enrolled during active disease. The CDR3: CASSFPSGIEQFF. CDR3 coding DNA: TGTGCCAGCAGCTTTCCTAGCGGGATTGAGCAGTTCTTC.